What follows are 25 T cell receptor beta chains derived from one specimen sequenced in a study of Graves' ophthalmopathy and Graves' hyperthyroidism. Amplifying from RNA transcripts, the study obtained TCR beta CDR3 regions. Investigators did first-round RT-PCR with HTBI primers, then second-round multiplex PCR. TCRdb fed the multiplex PCR reads into MiXCR, producing one record per CDR3 protein. In the table there are over 200,000 distinct CDR3 sequences, under 30% of which are singletons. Sequenced: peripheral blood. The receptors originated from a man between 45 and 60 years old with Graves' ophthalmopathy.

The sample holds many counts of this clonotype. The chain is built from TRBV28 and TRBJ2-7; 12 nucleotides line up with TRBD1. CDR1 and CDR2 (germline): MDHEN, SYDVKM. This CDR3 is 15 amino acids long. The V gene end was trimmed by 3 bases and the J gene end by 9 bases; junction bases not matched to a gene: 9. In DNA, the CDR3 is TGTGCCAGCAGTTTCAAGGGACAGGGGGCGACTTGGCAGTACTTC. It is translated as CASSFKGQGATWQYF.

This clonotype was detected many times. This chain joins TRBV19 and TRBJ2-7; 7 bases fit TRBD1. Germline V lookup: CDR1 LNHDA, CDR2 SQIVND (reference sequence). This CDR3 spans 14 amino acids. J gave up 1 base and V 9 bases, and 9 bases lay outside the gene matches. CDR3 nucleotide sequence: TGTGCCAGCAGTCTCCGGGACAGATCCTACGAGCAGTACTTC. It is translated as CASSLRDRSYEQYF.

The J gene is TRBJ2-5, the V gene TRBV6-2 or TRBV6-3; 10 nucleotides line up with TRBD2. The CDR3 is 17 residues long. V trimming: 4 bases; J trimming: 2 bases; junction bases outside the gene matches: 10. Germline CDR1 MNHEY, CDR2 SVGEGT. The CDR3 sequence: CASSFRTGLAEQETQYF. DNA of the CDR3: TGTGCCAGCAGTTTCCGAACTGGACTAGCGGAACAAGAGACCCAGTACTTC.

This clonotype was recorded many times. The chain has TRBV27 and TRBJ1-1; D call uncertain. The germline V and J ends were trimmed by 9 bases and 6 bases, with 20 bases remaining between them. Germline V gene sequence: CDR1 MNHEY, CDR2 SMNVEV (reference sequence). The CDR3 extends over 14 amino acids. CDR3 nucleotide sequence: TGTGCCAGTCGCCCGACCTACATAAACGCTGAAGCTTTCTTT. Protein product: CASRPTYINAEAFF.

The J gene is TRBJ2-7, the V gene TRBV6-5; D ambiguous. The CDR3 extends over 15 amino acids. With 2 bases removed from V and 3 bases from J, the gap between germline ends came to 14 bases. CDR1 MNHEY and CDR2 SVGAGI come from the germline V gene. In nucleotides, the CDR3 is TGTGCCAGCAGTTACCAAGGGTGGTGGGGCTACGAGCAGTACTTC. It translates to CASSYQGWWGYEQYF.

The chain employs TRBV6-5 and TRBJ2-5, with unresolved D. Trimming removed 2 bases at V and 9 bases at J, with 13 bases between. The CDR3 runs 13 residues. The germline V gene encodes CDR1 MNHEY and CDR2 SVGAGI. The CDR3 DNA reads TGTGCCAGCAGTTACCCCCCGCGGTCGGCCCAGTACTTC. Its protein is CASSYPPRSAQYF.

This clonotype has a handful of counts. The rearrangement uses TRBV4-1 and TRBJ2-7; possible D gene TRBD2, 6 bases. V shed 1 base and J shed 3 bases, with 10 bases lying between them. The CDR3 runs 14 residues. Looked up from germline, CDR1 is MGHRA and CDR2 is YSYEKL. This CDR3 reads CASSQGGTGYEQYF. DNA of the CDR3: TGCGCCAGCAGCCAAGGGGGGACTGGCTACGAGCAGTACTTC.

The sample holds many counts of this clonotype. The V gene is TRBV6-2 or TRBV6-3, the J gene TRBJ2-7, with 11 bases identical to TRBD2. After removal of 6 bases from V and 3 bases from J, the junction contained 7 bases not matched to a gene. Germline V gene lookup returns CDR1 MNHEY and CDR2 SVGEGT. CDR3 size: 15 residues. The CDR3 DNA reads as TGTGCCAGCAGCTTAGCGGGAGGGCGCAACTACGAGCAGTACTTC. This translates into CASSLAGGRNYEQYF.

The sample holds many counts of this clonotype. V gene TRBV24-1 combines with J gene TRBJ2-2, with TRBD1 matching 8 bases. V lost 0 bases to trimming and J lost 6 bases; unmatched junction nucleotides: 5. CDR1 and CDR2 from the germline V gene are KGHDR and SFDVKD. The CDR3 contains 16 residues. The CDR3 DNA reads as TGTGCCACCAGTGATTTGCCACAGGGGGGTCCCGGGGAGCTGTTTTTT. Amino acid sequence: CATSDLPQGGPGELFF.

The rearrangement uses TRBV2 and TRBJ1-2; TRBD1 matches 7 bases. Trimming took 9 bases from V and 6 from J; bases not matched to a gene: 19. Germline lookup yields CDR1 SNHLY and CDR2 FYNNEI. The CDR3 has 16 amino acids. The CDR3 protein is CASRWGTGVRTDGYTF. CDR3 in DNA: TGTGCCAGTAGGTGGGGAACAGGGGTAAGGACGGATGGCTACACCTTC.

This clonotype was counted many times. This chain uses TRBV11-2 with TRBJ2-7; 9 bases map to TRBD1. Germline V gives CDR1 SGHAT, CDR2 FQNNGV. V was clipped by 5 bases and J by 5 bases; unmatched bases: 7. This CDR3 region has 14 residues. The CDR3 region has the DNA TGTGCCAGCAGCAGTAACAGGGGGCTCAACGAGCAGTACTTC. Its translation is CASSSNRGLNEQYF. The full variable domain, rest sourced from reference TRBV11-2 and TRBJ2-7, is EAGVAQSPRYKIIEKRQSVAFWCNPISGHATLYWYQQILGQGPKLLIQFQNNGVVDDSQLPKDRFSAERLKGVDSTLKIQPAKLEDSAVYLCASSSNRGLNEQYFGPGTRLTVT.

This clonotype was counted at least ten times. The chain links TRBV14 to TRBJ2-7; the D gene is possibly TRBD2 (6 bases). V lost 4 bases and J 4 bases, leaving 20 bases between the germline ends. Germline values: CDR1 SGHDN, CDR2 FVKESK. This CDR3 spans 16 amino acids. As DNA, the CDR3 is TGTGCCAGCAGCCCCTCAGGAATCCGGGAGCGATACGAGCAGTACTTC. Amino acid sequence: CASSPSGIRERYEQYF. Variable domain in full (rest from reference TRBV14 and TRBJ2-7): EAGVTQFPSHSVIEKGQTVTLRCDPISGHDNLYWYRRVMGKEIKFLLHFVKESKQDESGMPNNRFLAERTGGTYSTLKVQPAELEDSGVYFCASSPSGIRERYEQYFGPGTRLTVT.

This clonotype was seen many times. The chain recombines TRBV30 with TRBJ1-5; 10 bases are shared with TRBD1. Germline V CDR1 and CDR2: GTSNPN, SVGIG (reference sequence). V shed 3 bases, J shed 4 bases, and the junction held 6 bases outside the gene matches. The CDR3 extends over 15 amino acids. The chain's CDR3 is CAWSTLGQGNQPQHF. DNA of the CDR3: TGTGCCTGGAGCACTCTGGGACAGGGGAATCAGCCCCAGCATTTT.

This clonotype was counted a single time. The V and J genes are TRBV12-3 or TRBV12-4 and TRBJ2-7; TRBD2 aligns across 14 bases. The trim removed 6 bases at V and 4 bases at J, leaving 8 bases unmatched. This CDR3 is 16 amino acids long. This CDR3 is CASRSGLAGALYEQYF. The CDR3 DNA reads as TGTGCCAGCAGATCGGGACTAGCGGGAGCATTGTACGAGCAGTACTTC.

This clonotype was seen repeatedly, ten times or more. The J gene is TRBJ2-2, the V gene TRBV5-1; D is perhaps TRBD1 (6 bases). CDR3 length: 15 amino acids. The germline V gene has CDR1 SGHRS and CDR2 YFSETQ. V dropped 5 bases and J dropped 1 base, with 12 bases sitting between them. The chain's CDR3 is CASRPGALNTGELFF. As DNA, the CDR3 is TGCGCCAGCAGACCAGGGGCCCTGAACACCGGGGAGCTGTTTTTT.

This clonotype appeared once. The rearrangement uses TRBV6-1 and TRBJ2-2; TRBD1 agrees at 9 bases. V was pared by 7 bases and J by 7 bases, with 7 bases of the junction left unmatched. CDR1 MNHNS and CDR2 SASEGT come from the germline V gene. The CDR3 is made up of 14 amino acids. The CDR3 DNA reads as TGTGCCAGCACCCGGACAGGGGAAGGCGGGGAGCTGTTTTTT. It specifies CASTRTGEGGELFF.

This clonotype was seen a few times. This chain links TRBV6-1 with TRBJ2-5; 7 nucleotides line up with TRBD2. V lost 5 bases to trimming and J lost 5 bases; unmatched junction nucleotides: 11. This CDR3 region has 15 residues. Germline V gene lookup returns CDR1 MNHNS and CDR2 SASEGT. This chain's CDR3 is CASSPRAPGRETQYF. DNA for the CDR3: TGTGCCAGCAGTCCTCGGGCCCCCGGGAGGGAGACCCAGTACTTC.

This clonotype was recorded at least ten times. The chain links TRBV30 to TRBJ2-5; 9 nucleotides agree with TRBD1. The V and J ends lost 4 bases and 4 bases, in that order; junction bases with no gene match: 7. Per germline, CDR1 GTSNPN and CDR2 SVGIG (reference sequence). This CDR3 is 14 amino acids long. The CDR3 protein is CAWTLQGARETQYF. As DNA, the CDR3 is TGTGCCTGGACCCTACAGGGGGCGCGAGAGACCCAGTACTTC.

This clonotype was observed at least ten times. V gene TRBV27 combines with J gene TRBJ2-6, with D unclear. Trimming stripped 5 bases from V and 3 bases from J, with 8 bases between. The CDR3 runs 14 residues. Germline V CDR1 and CDR2: MNHEY, SMNVEV (reference sequence). CDR3 sequence reads: CASSIGFGANVLTF. The CDR3 bases are TGTGCCAGCAGTATAGGTTTTGGGGCCAACGTCCTGACTTTC. Based on the CDR3 plus reference TRBV27 and TRBJ2-6, the full variable domain is EAQVTQNPRYLITVTGKKLTVTCSQNMNHEYMSWYRQDPGLGLRQIYYSMNVEVTDKGDVPEGYKVSRKEKRNFPLILESPSPNQTSLYFCASSIGFGANVLTFGAGSRLTVL.

This clonotype came up many times. The chain joins TRBV4-1 to TRBJ2-7, with D possibly being TRBD2 (6 bases). From germline, CDR1 is MGHRA and CDR2 YSYEKL. This CDR3 contains 14 residues. V was pared by 1 base and J by 5 bases, with 12 bases between. The CDR3 DNA reads TGCGCCAGCAGCCAAGTGGGAGGCTTTAACGAGCAGTACTTC. Its translation is CASSQVGGFNEQYF.

This rearrangement joins TRBV27 to TRBJ1-1, with a tentative D call TRBD1 (5 bases). The V gene's germline CDR1 is MNHEY and CDR2 SMNVEV (reference sequence). CDR3 length: 14 residues. Between the trimmed V and J ends, which lost 2 bases and 5 bases, there was a span of 12 bases. For the CDR3, the DNA is TGTGCCAGCAGTTTAATCCAGGACACAACTGAAGCTTTCTTT. It encodes CASSLIQDTTEAFF.

Ten or more counts support this clonotype. The V gene is TRBV30, the J gene TRBJ2-2, with D unclear. CDR1 is GTSNPN, CDR2 SVGIG, per germline (reference sequence). The CDR3 covers 13 residues. V was pared by 2 bases and J by 9 bases, with 13 bases between. The CDR3 protein is CAWSFGIGRELFF. In DNA form, the CDR3 reads TGTGCCTGGAGTTTCGGAATAGGGCGGGAGCTGTTTTTT.

The chain links TRBV7-2 to TRBJ2-5; 8 bases are shared with TRBD1. The CDR3 has 15 amino acids. Germline values: CDR1 SGHTA, CDR2 FQGNSA. The V segment lost 5 bases and the J segment 5 bases; nucleotides outside the gene matches: 10. The CDR3 reads CASSPESYRGETQYF. DNA of the CDR3: TGTGCCAGCAGCCCCGAGTCATACAGGGGGGAGACCCAGTACTTC.

The V call is TRBV20-1, the J call TRBJ2-5, with a possible D match to TRBD2 (5 bases). The length of the CDR3 is 14 residues. Trimming removed 0 bases at V and 5 bases at J, with 13 bases between. CDR1 and CDR2 (germline): DFQATT, SNEGSKA (reference sequence). DNA of the CDR3: TGCAGTGCTAGAGAGACAACTAGGAGGGAGACCCAGTACTTC. Residues: CSARETTRRETQYF.

This clonotype was observed many times. V is TRBV19 and J is TRBJ1-5; D is unresolved. This CDR3 contains 15 residues. V shed 3 bases and J shed 6 bases, with 15 bases lying between them. Germline V gene sequence: CDR1 LNHDA, CDR2 SQIVND (reference sequence). The CDR3 reads CASSILSGRRQPQHF. CDR3 bases: TGTGCCAGTAGTATTTTATCCGGGAGGCGTCAGCCCCAGCATTTT.